This entry is about one T cell receptor (beta chain). Its antigen has not been determined. One base away there is no much larger clone; base qualities are not given. The library relied on the immunoSEQ multiplex PCR assay. For the multiplex PCR, a mixture combining 60 forward primers for TCR Vbeta segments and 13 reverse primers for TCR Jbeta segments was used. Amplification of the CDR3 region of rearranged TCR beta genes was performed with a multiplex PCR assay on genomic DNA. On the Illumina HiSeq System, the amplified TCR beta libraries were sequenced as 87-base-pair reads. In the original analysis: A later analysis tallied about 77 million unique TCR beta chains across the 550 to 850 repertoires, and some 10 million of those chains were shared by two or more donors. To remove PCR and sequencing errors, raw reads were error-corrected and collapsed into unique sequences using a nearest-neighbor algorithm that merged closely related sequences. CDR3 sequences were aligned to IMGT reference sequences to assign V, D and J gene segments. For a sequence to be retained, a match of at least six nucleotides to both a V gene segment and a J gene segment was required. Rearrangements were called productive when the CDR3 lacked stop codons and stayed in frame with V and J; all others were non-productive. CDR3 was defined according to IMGT convention as the region running from the second conserved V-encoded cysteine to the conserved J-encoded phenylalanine. The earlier analysis of about 590 of the donors excluded sequences that lacked an unambiguous match to a single V gene segment. An earlier analysis of around 600 of the donors classified V segments as functional when productive rearrangements were above 56.7% and as segregating when the standard deviation between donors was above 5%. A statistical classification framework was developed to diagnose cytomegalovirus status using the catalog of TCR beta chain sequences. A later analysis assigned V and J genes by comparing TCR nucleotide sequences with IMGT/GENE-DB human TR gene sequences. The TCRdist pipeline was used in a later analysis to assign CDR3 sequences and most-parsimonious VDJ recombination scenarios. A later analysis defined each TCR beta chain by its CDR3 amino acid sequence plus V-gene family, and excluded reads lacking a unique V-gene family. A later analysis removed 450 to 600 highly shared, low-generation-probability nucleotide sequences to deal with suspected cross-contamination and a sequencing artifact. A later analysis calculated a clonal expansion index for each public chain from normalized within-repertoire ranks of inferred template counts. Generation probabilities in a later analysis came from a VDJ recombination model fitted to out-of-frame rearrangements, and those results were checked against IGoR. In a later analysis, hypergeometric tests were used to score TCR-TCR, TCR-HLA and TCR-CMV co-occurrence, with a repertoire-size bias correction applied to TCR pairs. False discovery rates were estimated in a later analysis by permuting HLA or CMV assignments 20 times. A later analysis grouped co-occurring TCRs with DBSCAN, adding TCRdist sequence similarity when clustering within HLA-allele-positive subsets. Repertoires with fewer than 30,000 or more than 120,000 public chains, plus five repertoires with anomalous nucleotide sharing, were excluded from co-occurrence clustering. TCRdb retrieved this table from immuneACCESS and kept in-frame rearrangements only. Not all clones are present; in checked studies, unresolved V genes account for under half, and no reason is known for the remainder. D and trimming come from the DNA, and the V and J calls and clone size come from that table. The table for this sample lists around 150,000 clones; 65% to 70% of them were counted only once. Jointly, the top ten make up under 2% of the sample.

The germline V gene sets CDR1 to MGHDK and CDR2 to SYGVNS. Trimming costs V 3 bases and J 3 bases, and their ends lie 5 bases apart. The CDR3 goes from the cysteine to the phenylalanine over 12 residues. Only CDR3 DNA is held: 36 bases, read in frame from base 1. The sample is drawn from a study of cytomegalovirus exposure and HLA in healthy donors (dated by TCRdb to the late 2010s). About the full investigation: According to an earlier analysis of several hundred of the donors, about 179 million T cells yielded 117 million unique TCR beta sequences and 276 Gb of sequence data. Around 330 gigabases of sequencing data and around 90 million unique TCR sequences made up an early release that covered about 640 HLA-typed donors. The genetic ancestry cluster associated with self-reported Caucasian donors included roughly four fifths of the roughly 410 genotyped donors. The study aimed to test whether signatures of past pathogen exposure could be identified by cataloging public T cell receptors. The T cell repertoires of some 670 subjects were profiled by immunosequencing and related to cytomegalovirus serostatus. A separate validation cohort of roughly 130 different subjects was used in addition to the roughly 620-subject first cohort. To predict cytomegalovirus infection status, the study combined high-throughput TCR immunosequencing, statistical association of individual TCRs with disease status, and machine learning. To study patterns of TCR occurrence, a later analysis re-analyzed previously published TCR beta repertoires from under 750 donors and added high-resolution HLA genotyping. In the later analysis, no new phenotypic data were used to find candidate immune exposures; instead, reliance was placed on TCR beta sequences and their occurrence across donors. In an earlier analysis of around 540 of the donors, high-throughput TCR beta sequencing was used to judge whether each TCR beta V gene segment behaved as functional or pseudogenic. Donor age, sex, ethnicity and CMV serostatus were collected together with the repertoire data. A later genetic analysis took genome-wide SNP genotypes for about 60% of the roughly 670 donors and used that subset as a discovery cohort. Every repertoire in the discovery cohort had been generated on one and the same sequencing platform. HLA typing included class I and class II loci at four-digit resolution. Typing coverage varied by locus: about 620-630 donors for A, B, C, DRB1 and DQB1; approximately 500 for DQA1; approximately 570 for DPA1; roughly 450 for DPB1. Roughly 5 DR-DQ haplotypes were handled as single units for association and clustering, since linkage in the cohort was strong. Among roughly 400 genotyped donors of the cohort, an average of about 240,000 unique TCR beta nucleotide sequences were sequenced per donor, roughly 18% of them non-productive. Results the study describes overall, beyond this receptor: In a later analysis, several top co-occurrence clusters were reported to appear linked to parvovirus B19, influenza, CMV and Epstein-Barr virus. Some IMGT-functional V segments, including TRBV6-2 and TRBV6-3, could not be distinguished by the 87-base-pair reads and were therefore excluded. In a later analysis, HLA-associated TCR beta chains showed more clonal expansion and lower generation probabilities than non-associated chains that were equally common. In vitro tests confirmed that a few of the cytomegalovirus-associated TCR beta chains recognize cytomegalovirus antigens. In an earlier analysis of 587 of the donors, most TCR beta V segments appeared in productive rearrangements about 87% or about 30% of the time, broadly matching IMGT annotations. HLA typing was unavailable for some donors at each locus, so association tests used only the typed subset. Strong co-occurrence of HLA alleles, especially DR and DQ, made assigning TCR associations to individual alleles difficult. A later analysis associated 15,000 to 20,000 TCR beta sequences with specific HLA alleles at a false discovery rate of 0.05. According to a later analysis, most CMV-associated TCR beta chains appeared to be HLA-restricted, and the HLA associations seemed to be driven largely by CMV exposure. Compared with the approximately 720-donor mean, donors in an Asian-associated ancestry cluster had fewer N-insertions in productive TCRs, according to a later genetic analysis. This cohort had only TCR beta chains sequenced, and the lack of alpha or paired-chain data limited which features could be detected. In both the original and validation cohorts, the classifier was reported to diagnose cytomegalovirus status with high specificity and sensitivity. According to a later analysis, TCR association rates differed among HLA loci, with DRB1 alleles showing the most associated TCRs and HLA-C alleles showing the fewest. The only immune exposure information available for the cohort was CMV serostatus. It was suggested by the authors that the approach could potentially be generalized to other disease states and immunological phenotypes. Some 15 rarely observed V segments, including chromosome 9 orphons, were excluded from the earlier analysis of approximately 500 of the donors because counts were too low. A further reported finding was that TCR beta sequences accurately predicted the HLA-A and HLA-B alleles for most subjects in the first cohort. The study gave a list of some 150 TCR beta chains associated with cytomegalovirus. Linkage disequilibrium might explain the correlated functional status among segregating V segments, but an unknown experimental factor could not be excluded. Presence/absence analyses assumed roughly uniform sequencing depth across donors, an assumption that may not hold. The sequencing pipeline was judged likely to have produced a cluster of highly shared sequence variants as a technical artifact. Across donors, most TCR sequences were observed very rarely, whereas some public TCRs were present in many individuals. V-gene and J-gene trimming of TCR beta chains was associated with a missense DCLRE1C variant in a later genetic analysis, and the association was replicated in an independent cohort.

The cohort comprised fewer than 750 healthy bone marrow donors. At the time of sampling, all cohort members were nominally healthy, though unrecorded immune exposures were likely present. Of the approximately 620 cohort members, about 290 had a positive CMV serostatus and just over 350 had a negative one, while no CMV serostatus was recorded for the donor. Each donor provided a peripheral blood sample, and peripheral blood mononuclear cells were used for TCR beta sequencing. The Qiagen DNeasy Blood Extraction Kit was used to extract genomic DNA from the blood cell samples. The sample consisted of PBMCs. The source of this sequence is a human donor in good health. The sequence links TRBV25-1 to TRBJ1-2, with the D gene not confidently named. The DNA sequence follows: TGTGCCAGCAGTGACAGATACTATGGCTACACCTTC. It codes for CASSDRYYGYTF.